This T cell receptor beta chain derives from a study of radiotherapy plus CTLA-4 blockade in lung cancer. Findings and caveats of the study: After radiotherapy and ipilimumab, tumor-derived clones expanded in peripheral blood.

Sequencing was performed with immunoSEQ multiplex PCR; in TCRdb, only in-frame clones are kept and a portion is missing. The sample contains about 38,000 clones, approximately 86% of which appear only once. Germline assignment: CDR1 MRHNA and CDR2 SNTAGT. Losses at the gene ends were 6 bases for V and 6 bases for J; bases not matched to a gene: 10. The length of the CDR3 is 15 residues. With respect to this clone: What it recognizes is unknown.

The source of this sequence is a human donor with non-small cell lung cancer whose response to radiotherapy plus ipilimumab could not be evaluated. Sequences were derived from peripheral blood, sampled from a patient treated with radiotherapy plus ipilimumab. The chain uses TRBV6-4 and TRBJ2-2; 7 bases agree with TRBD1. CDR3 sequence: CASRPEGAGAGELFF. As DNA, the CDR3 is TGTGCCAGCAGACCCGAGGGGGCCGGTGCCGGGGAGCTGTTTTTT.